Following are 22 T cell receptor beta chains from one sample sequenced in a study of shared clonotypes between healthy human individuals. Some clones are missing from TCRdb's copy, which holds only in-frame ones; the method was immunoSEQ multiplex PCR. The sample lists around 330,000 clones; approximately 79% were seen once. The sequenced sample consisted of memory CD4+ T cells sorted from blood. The subset is: CD45RA-negative fraction. Receptor source: a man between 25 and 39 years old in good health.

The chain carries TRBV2 and TRBJ1-1, with D possibly matching TRBD1 (6 bases). The CDR3 totals 13 residues. Germline CDR1 SNHLY, CDR2 FYNNEI. Trimming stripped 8 bases from V and 1 base from J, with 11 bases between. Here the CDR3 reads CASVGTPNTEAFF. Written as DNA, the CDR3 is TGTGCCAGCGTCGGGACACCGAACACTGAAGCTTTCTTT.

The J gene is TRBJ2-3, the V gene TRBV2; 8 positions match TRBD2. The CDR3 sequence is 16 residues long. The germline gives CDR1 SNHLY, CDR2 FYNNEI. Germline trimming cut 1 base from V and 2 bases from J; bases unmatched to any gene: 5. CDR3 bases: TGTGCCAGCAGTGAAGGGACTAGCAGATCCACAGATACGCAGTATTTT. Translation gives CASSEGTSRSTDTQYF.

This CDR3 reads CASSLGLDSSWHF. DNA of the CDR3: TGTGCCAGCAGCTTAGGCCTGGACAGCTCCTGGCATTTT. The V gene is TRBV7-9, the J gene TRBJ1-5; possibly TRBD1 for D (6 bases). Germline CDR1 is SEHNR and CDR2 is FQNEAQ (reference sequence). The CDR3 has 13 amino acids. Trimming stripped 1 base from V and 15 bases from J, with 16 bases between.

Concerning this clone itself: Possible read error: a much larger clone is one base away. V usage is TRBV14 and J usage is TRBJ1-1; D is ambiguous. Germline CDR1 reads SGHDN; CDR2 reads FVKESK. The CDR3 totals 15 residues. V gave up 0 bases and J gave up 0 bases, with 8 bases separating them. CDR3 residues: CASSQELDMNTEAFF. The CDR3 coding sequence is TGTGCCAGCAGCCAAGAACTCGACATGAACACTGAAGCTTTCTTT.

The chain is built from TRBV7-8 and TRBJ1-2, with a possible D match to TRBD1 (6 bases). V lost 1 base to trimming and J lost 8 bases, with 11 bases between them. This CDR3 has 13 residues. CDR1 and CDR2 (germline): SGHVS, FQNEAQ. The CDR3 nucleotides are TGTGCCAGCAGCTTAGTACAGGGAAGCGGCTACACCTTC. It yields the protein CASSLVQGSGYTF.

This clone has just a few counts. This chain's CDR3 is CASSVVPTGMDTIYF. The CDR3, as DNA: TGTGCCAGCAGCGTAGTGCCGACAGGGATGGACACCATATATTTT. V and J are TRBV9 and TRBJ1-3; 7 positions agree with TRBD1. CDR3 length equals 15 residues. From germline, CDR1 is SGDLS and CDR2 YYNGEE. V was pared by 0 bases and J by 8 bases, with 8 bases of the junction left unmatched.

The chain carries TRBV18 and TRBJ1-3; D unclear. The CDR3 extends over 14 amino acids. Trimming cost V 6 bases and J 0 bases, with 9 bases left between them. CDR1 KGHSH and CDR2 LQKENI come from the germline V gene. The CDR3 nucleotides read TGTGCCAGCTCGCCGGAAAACTCTGGAAACACCATATATTTT. Translated, it gives CASSPENSGNTIYF.

The chain recombines TRBV4-3 with TRBJ2-1, with D tentatively TRBD1 or TRBD2 (5 bases each). From germline, CDR1 is LGHNA and CDR2 YSLEER. Trimming cost V 1 base and J 13 bases, with 14 bases left between them. The CDR3 is 13 residues long. The CDR3 nucleotides are TGCGCCAGCAGCCAAGGCCTACCGGGACCTCAGTTCTTC. Encoded protein: CASSQGLPGPQFF.

This clone was counted once. V is TRBV5-1 and J is TRBJ1-1; a possible D gene is TRBD1 (5 bases). The CDR3 has 19 residues. The germline CDR1 and CDR2 sequences are SGHRS and YFSETQ. V lost 4 bases and J 1 base, leaving 26 bases between the germline ends. CDR3 nucleotides: TGCGCCAGCAGCCTGGGGACGGGTATTGGTGGGTTTAGGAACACTGAAGCTTTCTTT. This codes for CASSLGTGIGGFRNTEAFF.

The V and J genes are TRBV7-9 and TRBJ2-1; 13 nucleotides agree with TRBD2. The CDR3 is made up of 16 amino acids. Per the germline V gene, CDR1 is SEHNR and CDR2 is FQNEAQ (reference sequence). V dropped 2 bases and J dropped 8; count of bases not matched to a gene: 6. CDR3 nucleotides: TGTGCCAGCAGCTTAAGAAGGACTAGCGGGAGCTATGAGCAGTTCTTC. This translates into CASSLRRTSGSYEQFF.

In nucleotides, the CDR3 is TGCGCCAGCAGTGAGTACGGGGACGCCTACTCCTACAATGAGCAGTTCTTC. Its protein is CASSEYGDAYSYNEQFF. V and J are TRBV10-1 and TRBJ2-1; D possibly uses TRBD1 or TRBD2 (5 bases each). Germline V gene sequence: CDR1 WNHNN, CDR2 SYGVQD (reference sequence). V lost 1 base, J lost 0 bases, and 13 bases lay in between. The CDR3 consists of 17 residues.

The chain carries TRBV7-9 and TRBJ2-3; 9 positions match TRBD1. CDR3 length: 18 residues. Per germline, CDR1 SEHNR and CDR2 FQNEAQ (reference sequence). Unmatched junction bases numbered 14, after V lost 5 bases and J lost 2 bases. CDR3 sequence: CASSPTGQGVRHTDTQYF. The CDR3 nucleotides are TGTGCCAGCAGCCCAACGGGACAGGGTGTGAGGCACACAGATACGCAGTATTTT.

The chain links TRBV27 to TRBJ1-2; TRBD1 matches at 12 bases. The CDR3 covers 14 residues. Germline V lookup: CDR1 MNHEY, CDR2 SMNVEV (reference sequence). Trimming removed 6 bases from V and 8 bases from J; junction bases left unmatched: 7. DNA for the CDR3: TGTGCCAGCAGCCGGGACAGGGGGCGCGGAGGCTACACCTTC. Protein: CASSRDRGRGGYTF.

This rearrangement joins TRBV4-2 to TRBJ2-7, with D possibly matching TRBD1 (6 bases). This CDR3 has 15 amino acids. In germline, CDR1 is LGHNA, CDR2 YNFKEQ. The V and J ends lost 4 bases and 0 bases respectively, with 13 bases between them. CDR3 region: CASSLRQESSYEQYF. In DNA, the CDR3 is TGTGCCAGCAGCCTCAGACAGGAATCCTCCTACGAGCAGTACTTC.

This clone appeared once. The chain combines TRBV28 with TRBJ2-7; 12 nucleotides line up with TRBD1. Germline trimming cut 8 bases from V and 6 bases from J; bases unmatched to any gene: 5. There are 13 residues in the CDR3. Germline V gene data show CDR1 as MDHEN and CDR2 as SYDVKM. CDR3 nucleotide sequence: TGTGCCAGCGGGACAGGGGGCAGGGGCGAGCAGTACTTC. Translation: CASGTGGRGEQYF.

The rearrangement links TRBV29-1 to TRBJ1-1; possible D gene TRBD1, 5 bases. V lost 6 bases to trimming and J lost 1 base, with 15 bases between them. Germline CDR1 is SQVTM and CDR2 is ANQGSEA. The length of the CDR3 is 14 residues. CDR3 in amino acids: CSVRFSQENTEAFF. The CDR3, as DNA: TGCAGCGTACGTTTTTCACAGGAGAACACTGAAGCTTTCTTT.

The chain is built from TRBV25-1 and TRBJ2-5, with D perhaps TRBD1 or TRBD2 (5 bases each). The CDR3 is 13 amino acids. Germline V gives CDR1 MGHDK, CDR2 SYGVNS. The V end was cut by 4 bases, the J end by 6 bases, with 12 bases between. The DNA for the CDR3 is TGTGCCAGCAGTGTCCCCGGGGCCCAGACCCAGTACTTC. This codes for CASSVPGAQTQYF.

This clone has only a few counts. This specimen includes other DNA sequences encoding the same CDR3. The chain employs TRBV5-1 and TRBJ1-4, with D possibly matching TRBD1 (5 bases). V lost 3 bases, J lost 5 bases, and 11 bases lay in between. There are 14 residues in the CDR3. CDR1 is SGHRS and CDR2 is YFSETQ in the germline V gene. CDR3 region: CASSWGEPNEKLFF. The CDR3 bases are TGCGCCAGCAGCTGGGGGGAGCCAAATGAAAAACTGTTTTTT.

The chain joins TRBV5-4 to TRBJ2-4, with 8 bases fitting TRBD1. This CDR3 is 14 amino acids long. The germline CDR1 and CDR2 sequences are SGHNT and YYREEE (reference sequence). After removal of 1 base from V and 5 bases from J, the junction contained 2 bases not matched to a gene. The CDR3 is CASSLRGQENIQYF. The DNA of the CDR3 is TGTGCCAGCAGCTTGCGGGGACAGGAAAACATTCAGTACTTC.

This chain connects TRBV9 to TRBJ2-5, with 8 nucleotides matching TRBD1. The CDR3 extends over 14 amino acids. Germline CDR1 and CDR2: SGDLS and YYNGEE. V trimming: 0 bases; J trimming: 5 bases; junction bases outside the gene matches: 3. CDR3 DNA: TGTGCCAGCAGCGTAGCTCCAGGGGGCGAGACCCAGTACTTC. The encoded protein is CASSVAPGGETQYF.

This rearrangement joins TRBV21-1 to TRBJ1-5; TRBD1, as called in the table, went unchecked against the DNA. TRBV21-1 is a known pseudogene. The CDR3 loop spans 18 amino acids. The CDR3 reads CASSQPKLAAGGNQPQHF. Here the CDR3 DNA reads TGTGCCAGCAGCCAACCTAAATTGGCCGCAGGTGGCAATCAGCCCCAGCATTTT.

This clone occurred a few times. An end of the junction does not agree with germline; a read error may underlie this. J is TRBJ2-1 and V is TRBV9, with TRBD2 identical over 9 bases. The CDR3 loop spans 12 amino acids. The germline gives CDR1 SGDLS, CDR2 YYNGEE. The CDR3 sequence is CASSGGVYEQFF. CDR3 in DNA: TGTGCCAGTAGCGGGGGTGTGTATGAGCAGTTCTTC.